This is a list of T cell receptor beta chains from one sample in a study of cytomegalovirus exposure and HLA in healthy donors. The assay was immunoSEQ multiplex PCR, and TCRdb's table has in-frame clones only and misses some. This repertoire includes 38,000 or so clones. Sequenced: PBMCs. The receptors stem from a middle-aged man in good health and CMV-seropositive. The CDR3 runs from the conserved cysteine through the conserved F or W. The order of the fields is V gene, D gene, J gene, CDR3 protein, CDR3 DNA. A D gene is named only where the DNA matches it firmly.

TRBV29-1,.,TRBJ2-7,CSVGPRASSYEQYF,TGCAGCGTTGGACCCAGAGCTAGCTCCTACGAGCAGTACTTC
TRBV11-3,TRBD2,TRBJ2-2,CASSASGRSDTGELFF,TGTGCCAGCAGCGCTAGCGGGAGGTCGGACACCGGGGAGCTGTTTTTT
TRBV13,TRBD2,TRBJ2-3,CASSSSGRTLYTQYF,TGTGCCAGCAGCTCCAGCGGGAGGACGCTCTATACGCAGTATTTT
TRBV19,TRBD2,TRBJ2-5,CASSIVGLAGSEETQYF,TGTGCCAGTAGTATAGTGGGCCTAGCGGGGTCTGAAGAGACCCAGTACTTC
TRBV27,.,TRBJ2-1,CASSLSAGGSSYNEQFF,TGTGCCAGCAGTTTATCGGCAGGAGGGAGCTCCTACAATGAGCAGTTCTTC
TRBV5-8,.,TRBJ2-5,CASSLAPGGGETQYF,TGTGCCAGCAGCTTGGCGCCGGGAGGGGGCGAGACCCAGTACTTC
TRBV27,.,TRBJ1-1,CASTPQGTNTEAFF,TGTGCCAGCACCCCTCAGGGGACGAACACTGAAGCTTTCTTT
TRBV7-2,.,TRBJ1-1,CASSLVGGNTEAFF,TGTGCCAGCAGCTTAGTGGGGGGGAACACTGAAGCTTTCTTT
TRBV6-5,.,TRBJ2-7,CASSSTGIGEQYF,TGTGCCAGCAGCTCGACAGGTATAGGAGAGCAGTACTTC
TRBV6-4,TRBD2,TRBJ2-1,CASSDSSGSDEQFF,TGTGCCAGCAGTGACTCGAGCGGGAGCGATGAGCAGTTCTTC
TRBV5-4,.,TRBJ2-5,CASSPSRLGDGQETQYF,TGTGCCAGCAGCCCTTCTCGATTGGGAGACGGCCAAGAGACCCAGTACTTC
TRBV7-9,.,TRBJ2-7,CASTQAEGQYF,TGTGCCAGCACCCAGGCAGAAGGGCAGTACTTC
TRBV15,TRBD1,TRBJ1-2,CATSRSDRGLNYGYTF,TGTGCCACCAGCAGATCGGACAGGGGGCTGAACTATGGCTACACCTTC
TRBV11-2,.,TRBJ2-7,CASTWRGSYEQYF,TGTGCCAGCACCTGGAGGGGTTCCTACGAGCAGTACTTC
TRBV10-3,TRBD1,TRBJ1-1,CAISEPGQGRSEAFF,TGTGCCATCAGTGAACCGGGACAGGGACGCTCTGAAGCTTTCTTT
TRBV7-9,.,TRBJ1-2,CASSEDSNYGYTF,TGTGCCAGCAGCGAGGACAGTAACTATGGCTACACCTTC
TRBV19,TRBD1,TRBJ1-2,CASSGQGTYGYTF,TGTGCCAGTAGTGGACAGGGGACCTATGGCTACACCTTC
TRBV6-1,.,TRBJ1-5,CASSAPGTPYSNQPQHF,TGTGCCAGCAGTGCCCCCGGGACACCTTATAGCAATCAGCCCCAGCATTTT
TRBV7-9,TRBD2,TRBJ2-2,CASSGLAGGPSRESGELFF,TGTGCCAGCAGCGGACTAGCGGGAGGGCCAAGTCGGGAATCCGGGGAGCTGTTTTTT
TRBV10-3,TRBD2,TRBJ2-5,CAISESVASGETQYF,TGTGCCATCAGTGAGTCGGTGGCTAGCGGTGAGACCCAGTACTTC
TRBV6-1,TRBD2,TRBJ2-5,CASSGWGTTRETQYF,TGTGCCAGCAGTGGTTGGGGGACTACTCGGGAGACCCAGTACTTC
TRBV19,.,TRBJ2-5,CASSTGIETQYF,TGTGCCAGTAGCACAGGGATAGAGACCCAGTACTTC
TRBV11-3,.,TRBJ2-5,CASSLWTQETQYF,TGTGCCAGCAGCTTATGGACTCAAGAGACCCAGTACTTC
TRBV7-2,.,TRBJ1-5,CASSLGGISNQPQHF,TGTGCCAGCAGCTTAGGAGGGATAAGCAATCAGCCCCAGCATTTT
TRBV7-9,TRBD1,TRBJ1-3,CASSSGQGGSGNTIYF,TGTGCCAGCAGCTCGGGACAGGGGGGATCTGGAAACACCATATATTTT
TRBV4-1,.,TRBJ2-7,CASSRTRGAGPSEQYF,TGCGCCAGCAGCCGAACAAGGGGAGCGGGTCCCAGCGAGCAGTACTTC
TRBV19,.,TRBJ1-5,CASSQDIRFSNQPQHF,TGTGCCAGTAGTCAGGACATAAGATTTAGCAATCAGCCCCAGCATTTT
TRBV13,.,TRBJ1-1,CASSLGQGTNTEAFF,TGTGCCAGCAGCTTAGGCCAGGGGACGAACACTGAAGCTTTCTTT
TRBV6-1,.,TRBJ1-1,CASSEYRAFF,TGTGCCAGCAGTGAATATAGAGCTTTCTTT
TRBV11-3,.,TRBJ1-3,CASSLKEVSGNTIYF,TGTGCCAGCAGCCTAAAAGAAGTCTCTGGAAACACCATATATTTT
TRBV5-4,TRBD2,TRBJ2-7,CASSYLAGGRGEQYF,TGTGCCAGCAGCTACCTAGCGGGAGGGCGGGGCGAGCAGTACTTC
TRBV2,TRBD2,TRBJ2-1,CASSRTSVVLEQFF,TGTGCCAGCAGTCGGACTAGTGTGGTTCTCGAGCAGTTCTTC
TRBV19,.,TRBJ1-2,CASWSYGYTF,TGTGCCAGTTGGAGCTATGGCTACACCTTC
TRBV27,.,TRBJ1-5,CASSLSTGTQPQHF,TGTGCCAGCAGTTTATCGACAGGAACTCAGCCCCAGCATTTT
TRBV15,.,TRBJ2-7,CATSRELGGGGYEQYF,TGTGCCACCAGCAGAGAACTGGGCGGGGGCGGCTACGAGCAGTACTTC
TRBV6-5,.,TRBJ1-6,CASSYRGGTYNSPLHF,TGTGCCAGCAGTTACCGGGGAGGAACCTATAATTCACCCCTCCACTTT
TRBV18,.,TRBJ1-2,CASSPPSGEHGYTF,TGTGCCAGCTCACCACCGTCAGGGGAACATGGCTACACCTTC
TRBV11-2,.,TRBJ1-2,CASSLGAGYGYTF,TGTGCCAGCAGCTTAGGGGCAGGGTATGGCTACACCTTC
TRBV4-1,.,TRBJ2-2,CASSQLRVGTGELFF,TGCGCCAGCAGCCAATTGCGGGTTGGCACCGGGGAGCTGTTTTTT
TRBV7-9,TRBD2,TRBJ2-1,CASNPSGSYNEQFF,TGTGCCAGCAACCCTAGCGGCTCCTACAATGAGCAGTTCTTC
TRBV18,.,TRBJ2-1,CASSPPIINEQFF,TGTGCCAGCTCACCACCTATAATCAATGAGCAGTTCTTC
TRBV7-8,TRBD2,TRBJ2-2,CARGTSGPTGELFF,TGTGCCAGAGGGACTAGCGGGCCCACCGGGGAGCTGTTTTTT
TRBV5-1,.,TRBJ2-2,CASSLRTPNTGELFF,TGCGCCAGCAGCTTGCGGACACCGAACACCGGGGAGCTGTTTTTT
TRBV11-3,.,TRBJ1-1,CASSLELGGMNTEAFF,TGTGCCAGCAGCTTAGAGTTGGGGGGAATGAACACTGAAGCTTTCTTT
TRBV7-6,.,TRBJ2-6,CASSLEVAGSGANVLTF,TGTGCCAGCAGCTTAGAGGTAGCTGGCTCTGGGGCCAACGTCCTGACTTTC
TRBV11-3,.,TRBJ2-3,CASSLVGGLTDTQYF,TGTGCCAGCAGCTTAGTTGGGGGCCTCACAGATACGCAGTATTTT
TRBV11-2,.,TRBJ1-1,CASSLVGPRVNTEAFF,TGTGCCAGCAGCTTAGTAGGTCCCCGGGTGAACACTGAAGCTTTCTTT